This T cell receptor (beta chain) was sequenced in a study of cytomegalovirus exposure and HLA in healthy donors. Turning to this clone: The antigen is unknown.

The donors were members of the validation cohort comprising over 100 subjects, separate from the roughly 670-subject first cohort. TCRdb's copy holds only in-frame clones and misses some; the assay was immunoSEQ multiplex PCR. The sample holds 300,000 or so clones, roughly 88% seen once. The germline gives CDR1 MNHNY, CDR2 SVGAGI (reference sequence). The CDR3 consists of 14 residues. J gave up 8 bases and V 2 bases, and 7 bases lay outside the gene matches. Study outcomes and limitations: Most TCR sequences were seen very rarely across donors, but some public TCRs occurred in many. A few chains linked to CMV were shown in vitro to be specific for CMV antigens. Cytomegalovirus association was assigned to around 150 TCR beta chains.

Sequenced input: PBMCs. The V gene is TRBV6-6, the J gene TRBJ1-2; 8 bases fit TRBD1. This receptor was obtained from a man aged 25-40 years in good health and CMV-seronegative. CDR3 in DNA: TGTGCCAGCAGTTACCAGGACAGGGCTAGCGGCTACACCTTC. This encodes CASSYQDRASGYTF.